The 21 T cell receptor beta chains presented below share a single source sample, sequenced in a study of T-cell memory formation after mild COVID-19. MiXCR, run by TCRdb on the 5' RACE reads, gives a single entry per CDR3 protein. This repertoire shows around 250,000 distinct CDR3 sequences, roughly a sixth found once; its top ten account for approximately 20%. Sequenced input: PBMCs or a T cell subset sorted from them (not recorded which). Receptors were obtained from a man younger than 35 who had mild COVID-19 (a few samples of this study predate the infection). Cell type and time point are not known.

This chain uses TRBV7-2 with TRBJ2-5; the D gene is possibly TRBD1 (5 bases). With 2 bases removed from V and 1 base from J, the gap between germline ends came to 8 bases. The CDR3 contains 14 residues. Germline V gene lookup returns CDR1 SGHTA and CDR2 FQGNSA. DNA for the CDR3: TGTGCCAGCAGCTTATGGCAGGGCCAAGAGACCCAGTACTTC. Its protein is CASSLWQGQETQYF.

This clonotype came up many times. The CDR3 sequence is CAGLAGGRSYNEQFF. The CDR3, as DNA: TGTGCCGGACTAGCGGGGGGGAGATCCTACAATGAGCAGTTCTTC. This sequence joins TRBV28 and TRBJ2-1; 15 positions match TRBD2. The CDR3 has 15 residues. V lost 11 bases to trimming and J lost 1 base; unmatched junction nucleotides: 3. The germline V gene has CDR1 MDHEN and CDR2 SYDVKM.

This clonotype appeared a few times. The chain links TRBV12-3 or TRBV12-4 to TRBJ2-5, with a weak D call TRBD1 (5 bases). Trimming shortened V by 3 bases and J by 0 bases, and 8 bases separated the two germline ends. The CDR3 extends over 14 amino acids. In DNA, the CDR3 is TGTGCCAGCAGTTTTTACAGGCACCAAGAGACCCAGTACTTC. It translates to CASSFYRHQETQYF.

Many counts were recorded for this clonotype. The chain has TRBV15 and TRBJ2-2; 8 nucleotides line up with TRBD1. The CDR3 extends over 14 amino acids. The junction had 2 bases not matched to a gene; V was cut back by 2 bases and J by 6 bases. Germline loops: CDR1 LNHNV, CDR2 YYDKDF (reference sequence). CDR3 in amino acids: CATSRNRGSGELFF. The CDR3 nucleotides are TGTGCCACCAGCAGAAACAGGGGGTCCGGGGAGCTGTTTTTT.

V and J are TRBV6-5 and TRBJ2-5, with 10 bases that match TRBD2. The CDR3 has 15 amino acids. The germline CDR1 and CDR2 sequences are MNHEY and SVGAGI. The V and J ends lost 6 bases and 1 base, in that order; junction bases with no gene match: 5. The CDR3: CASRSSGGTQETQYF. DNA for the CDR3: TGTGCCAGCAGGAGTAGCGGGGGGACCCAAGAGACCCAGTACTTC.

This clonotype has only a few counts. V gene TRBV7-2 combines with J gene TRBJ2-1, with D possibly being TRBD2 (5 bases). Germline CDR1 is SGHTA and CDR2 is FQGNSA. V was shortened by 3 bases and J by 9 bases, with 12 bases between the two germline ends. The CDR3 spans 13 residues. The CDR3 DNA is TGTGCCAGCAGCTTCGCACTAGAAACTGAGCAGTTCTTC. Amino acid sequence: CASSFALETEQFF.

The table lists this clonotype with a few counts. J is TRBJ1-1 and V is TRBV12-3 or TRBV12-4; no clear D. The CDR3 length is 14 residues. V was pared by 5 bases and J by 1 base, with 11 bases between. In DNA, the CDR3 is TGTGCCAGCAGTCCCGGGCCTCAGAACACTGAAGCTTTCTTT. This encodes CASSPGPQNTEAFF.

This chain connects TRBV6-2 or TRBV6-3 to TRBJ2-7; TRBD1 matches 7 bases. The germline V gene has CDR1 MNHEY and CDR2 SVGEGT. Germline trimming cut 7 bases from V and 3 bases from J; bases unmatched to any gene: 6. The CDR3 extends over 13 amino acids. Here the CDR3 DNA reads TGTGCCAGCAAACGGGACAGCCACTACGAGCAGTACGTC. Translated, it gives CASKRDSHYEQYV.

The rearrangement links TRBV12-5 to TRBJ2-1; the D call may be TRBD1 or TRBD2 (6 bases each). The CDR3 extends over 15 amino acids. CDR1 and CDR2 from the germline V gene are LGHNT and FRNRAP. Trimming left V 7 bases short and J 9 bases short, with 22 bases between. The chain's CDR3 is CASAQGTQGSSEQFF. The CDR3 nucleotides read TGTGCTAGTGCCCAGGGGACTCAGGGTAGTAGTGAGCAGTTCTTC.

The table lists this clonotype with a few counts. The rearrangement joins TRBV27 to TRBJ1-2; D is possibly TRBD1 (5 bases). The CDR3 runs 14 residues. The V and J ends lost 3 bases and 4 bases respectively, with 12 bases between them. Per germline, CDR1 MNHEY and CDR2 SMNVEV (reference sequence). This CDR3 is CASSFRDGGYGYTF. CDR3 DNA sequence: TGTGCCAGCAGTTTTAGGGACGGCGGCTATGGCTACACCTTC.

J is TRBJ2-4 and V is TRBV5-1, with a weak D call TRBD2 (7 bases). V lost 1 base and J 5 bases, leaving 13 bases between the germline ends. Germline V gene data show CDR1 as SGHRS and CDR2 as YFSETQ. This CDR3 has 15 amino acids. The CDR3 DNA sequence: TGCGCCAGCAGCTTGATGGGGGGGGCCGAAAACATTCAGTACTTC. Protein product: CASSLMGGAENIQYF.

The CDR3 coding sequence is TGTGCCAGCAGCCCAAACCCGGGGAGCACTGAAGCTTTCTTT. Encoded protein: CASSPNPGSTEAFF. V is TRBV7-7 and J is TRBJ1-1; D not certain. Per the germline V gene, CDR1 is SSHAT and CDR2 is FNYEAQ (reference sequence). This CDR3 is built from 14 residues. Trimming took 5 bases from V and 4 from J, leaving 14 bases between them.

This sequence joins TRBV15 and TRBJ2-1, with TRBD2 matching 14 bases. The V gene's germline CDR1 is LNHNV and CDR2 YYDKDF (reference sequence). The CDR3 length is 14 residues. V was pared by 2 bases and J by 14 bases, with 5 bases of the junction left unmatched. The CDR3: CATSRLGLAGVKFF. The DNA of the CDR3 is TGTGCCACCAGCAGACTGGGACTAGCGGGGGTAAAGTTCTTC.

This clonotype was seen repeatedly, ten times or more. The V and J genes are TRBV11-2 and TRBJ2-3; D might be TRBD1 (5 bases). Trimming shortened V by 6 bases and J by 2 bases, and 15 bases separated the two germline ends. Germline V gene lookup returns CDR1 SGHAT and CDR2 FQNNGV. This CDR3 contains 15 residues. The DNA for the CDR3 is TGTGCCAGCAGGGGTCTCAGGGTCCACACAGATACGCAGTATTTT. Its translation: CASRGLRVHTDTQYF.

This chain connects TRBV10-2 to TRBJ1-5, with D possibly TRBD1 on 6 matching bases. V was pared by 6 bases and J by 3 bases, with 9 bases between. In germline, CDR1 is WSHSY, CDR2 SAAADI. The CDR3 length is 13 residues. The CDR3, as DNA: TGCGCCAGCAGGGACAGCTACAATCAGCCCCAGCATTTT. Translating gives CASRDSYNQPQHF.

V gene TRBV7-9 combines with J gene TRBJ2-7; unclear D gene. This CDR3 comprises 14 residues. Germline values: CDR1 SEHNR, CDR2 FQNEAQ (reference sequence). Trimming shortened V by 5 bases and J by 5 bases, and 16 bases separated the two germline ends. Here the CDR3 reads CASSPPDRGNEQYF. The CDR3 nucleotides read TGTGCCAGCAGCCCCCCAGACCGTGGTAACGAGCAGTACTTC.

The chain couples TRBV7-9 to TRBJ2-5; D call uncertain. The CDR3 has 13 amino acids. Between the trimmed V and J ends, which lost 6 bases and 0 bases, there was a span of 8 bases. From germline, CDR1 is SEHNR and CDR2 FQNEAQ (reference sequence). The CDR3 coding sequence is TGTGCCAGCAGGCCCGGACACCAAGAGACCCAGTACTTC. Its translation: CASRPGHQETQYF.

The V and J genes are TRBV6-5 and TRBJ2-5, with D tentatively TRBD2 (6 bases). The CDR3 totals 15 residues. CDR1 is MNHEY, CDR2 SVGAGI, per germline. Trimming removed 6 bases at V and 2 bases at J, with 16 bases between. The CDR3 reads CASSHGGGAQETQYF. CDR3 coding DNA: TGTGCCAGCAGCCACGGTGGAGGGGCACAAGAGACCCAGTACTTC.

This clonotype was detected only a few times. The germline gene is not matched at one end of the junction; a read error may be the cause. The V call is TRBV3-1, the J call TRBJ1-2; 8 positions agree with TRBD1. Per germline, CDR1 LGHDT and CDR2 YNNKEL (reference sequence). The CDR3 runs to 10 residues. The CDR3 loop reads CADRGDGYTF. CDR3 in DNA: TGCGCCGACAGGGGAGATGGCTACACCTTC.

The chain carries TRBV6-2 or TRBV6-3 and TRBJ2-2; the D is unclear. The CDR3 length is 15 residues. Germline values: CDR1 MNHEY, CDR2 SVGEGT. Trimming shortened V by 0 bases and J by 6 bases, and 11 bases separated the two germline ends. The CDR3 reads CASSYSLTAAGELFF. CDR3 in DNA: TGTGCCAGCAGTTACTCTCTTACCGCAGCCGGGGAGCTGTTTTTT.

This chain uses TRBV6-6 with TRBJ2-7; 7 bases agree with TRBD1. There are 13 residues in the CDR3. After removal of 11 bases from V and 7 bases from J, the junction contained 14 bases not matched to a gene. CDR1 is MNHNY, CDR2 SVGAGI, per germline (reference sequence). The CDR3 loop is CAARRRTGQEQYF. The CDR3 DNA reads as TGTGCCGCCCGCCGCAGGACAGGCCAGGAGCAGTACTTC.